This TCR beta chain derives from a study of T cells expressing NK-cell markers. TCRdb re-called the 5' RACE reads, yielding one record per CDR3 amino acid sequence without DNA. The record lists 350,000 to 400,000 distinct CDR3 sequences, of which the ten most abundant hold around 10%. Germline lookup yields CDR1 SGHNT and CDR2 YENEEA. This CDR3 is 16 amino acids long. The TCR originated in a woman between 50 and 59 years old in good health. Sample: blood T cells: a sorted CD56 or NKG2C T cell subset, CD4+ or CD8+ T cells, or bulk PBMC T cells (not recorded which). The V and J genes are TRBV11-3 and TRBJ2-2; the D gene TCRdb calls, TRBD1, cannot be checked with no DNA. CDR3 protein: CASSPIRGQHTGELFF.